Sequencing of this T cell receptor (beta chain) was carried out in a study of blood T cell repertoires in COVID-19. Study in general: PBMCs, B-cell-depleted T cells, or T cells were the source of the cDNA or gDNA that made up the material.

Germline CDR1 reads MGHRA; CDR2 reads YSYEKL. The CDR3 contains 15 residues. V lost 4 bases to trimming and J lost 1 base; unmatched junction nucleotides: 4. Authors' methods: Amplification with reference gene primers provided the estimates of nucleated cell counts. Produced via immunoSEQ multiplex PCR; TCRdb's table is partial and in-frame only. Clone size and the V and J calls come from that table; the DNA yielded D and trimming. The sample lists over 200,000 clones; 85% to 90% were seen once. The gene calls are TRBV4-1 and TRBJ2-1; 7 bases fit TRBD1. This clonotype originated in a woman aged 55 to 70 with acute or convalescent COVID-19. Sequences were obtained from peripheral blood. The CDR3: CASSPGQASYNEQFF. CDR3 DNA sequence: TGCGCCAGCAGCCCTGGACAGGCGTCCTACAATGAGCAGTTCTTC.